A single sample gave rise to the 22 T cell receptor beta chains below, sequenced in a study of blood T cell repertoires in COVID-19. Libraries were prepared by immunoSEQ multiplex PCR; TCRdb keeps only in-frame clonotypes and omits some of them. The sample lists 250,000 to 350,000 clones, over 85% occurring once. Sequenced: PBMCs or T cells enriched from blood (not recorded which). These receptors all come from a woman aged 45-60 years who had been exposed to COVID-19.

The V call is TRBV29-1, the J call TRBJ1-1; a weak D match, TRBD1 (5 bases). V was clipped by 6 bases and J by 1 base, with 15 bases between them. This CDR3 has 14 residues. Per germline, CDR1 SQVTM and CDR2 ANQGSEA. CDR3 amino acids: CSVVPGLQNTEAFF. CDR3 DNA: TGCAGCGTCGTTCCGGGACTCCAGAACACTGAAGCTTTCTTT.

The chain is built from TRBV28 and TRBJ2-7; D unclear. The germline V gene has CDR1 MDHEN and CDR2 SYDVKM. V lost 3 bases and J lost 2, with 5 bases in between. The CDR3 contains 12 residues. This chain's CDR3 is CASSFYTYEQYF. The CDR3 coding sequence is TGTGCCAGCAGTTTCTATACCTACGAGCAGTACTTC. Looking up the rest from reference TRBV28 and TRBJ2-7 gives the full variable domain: DVKVTQSSRYLVKRTGEKVFLECVQDMDHENMFWYRQDPGLGLRLIYFSYDVKMKEKGDIPEGYSVSREKKERFSLILESASTNQTSMYLCASSFYTYEQYFGPGTRLTVT.

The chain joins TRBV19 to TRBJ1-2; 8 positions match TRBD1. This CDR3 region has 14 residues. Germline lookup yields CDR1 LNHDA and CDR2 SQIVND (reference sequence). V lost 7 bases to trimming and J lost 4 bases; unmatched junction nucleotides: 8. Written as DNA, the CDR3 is TGTGCCAGTACCCTGACAGGGGATGCCTATGGCTACACCTTC. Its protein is CASTLTGDAYGYTF.

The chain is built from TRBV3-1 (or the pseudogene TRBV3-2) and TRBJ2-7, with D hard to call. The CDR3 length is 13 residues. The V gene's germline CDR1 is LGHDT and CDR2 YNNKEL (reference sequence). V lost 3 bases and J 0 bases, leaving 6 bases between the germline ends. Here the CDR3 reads CASSQEISYEQYF. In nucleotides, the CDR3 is TGTGCCAGCAGCCAGGAGATCTCCTACGAGCAGTACTTC.

The CDR3 DNA sequence: TGTGCCAGCGGTCTGCGCTGGAGCAATCAGCCCCAGCATTTT. As protein: CASGLRWSNQPQHF. The chain combines TRBV6-5 with TRBJ1-5; D is uncertain. Germline V lookup: CDR1 MNHEY, CDR2 SVGAGI. The V end was cut by 8 bases, the J end by 1 base, with 12 bases between. The length of the CDR3 is 14 residues.

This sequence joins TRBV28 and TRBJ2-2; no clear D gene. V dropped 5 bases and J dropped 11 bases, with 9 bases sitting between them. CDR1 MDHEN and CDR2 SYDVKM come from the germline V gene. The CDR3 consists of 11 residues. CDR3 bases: TGTGCCAGCAGTCCCTCCCGTGAGCTGTTTTTT. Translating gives CASSPSRELFF. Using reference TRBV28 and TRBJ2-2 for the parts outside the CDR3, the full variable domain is DVKVTQSSRYLVKRTGEKVFLECVQDMDHENMFWYRQDPGLGLRLIYFSYDVKMKEKGDIPEGYSVSREKKERFSLILESASTNQTSMYLCASSPSRELFFGEGSRLTVL.

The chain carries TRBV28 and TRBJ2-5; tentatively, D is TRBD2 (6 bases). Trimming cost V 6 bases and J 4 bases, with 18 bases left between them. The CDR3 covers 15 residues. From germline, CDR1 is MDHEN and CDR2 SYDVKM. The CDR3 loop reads CASSPVGGVTETQYF. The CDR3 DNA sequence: TGTGCCAGCAGCCCCGTAGGAGGGGTAACAGAGACCCAGTACTTC.

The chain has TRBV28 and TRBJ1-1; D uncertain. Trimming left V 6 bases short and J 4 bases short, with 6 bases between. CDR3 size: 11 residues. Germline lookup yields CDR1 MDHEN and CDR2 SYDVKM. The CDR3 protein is CASRGLTEAFF. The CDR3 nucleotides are TGTGCCAGCAGGGGCCTCACTGAAGCTTTCTTT.

CDR3 sequence reads: CASSWGLGGGYTF. The CDR3 DNA follows: TGTGCCAGTAGTTGGGGGCTAGGAGGTGGCTACACCTTC. The chain recombines TRBV19 with TRBJ1-2; possibly TRBD1 for D (6 bases). The CDR3 length is 13 residues. Trimming cost V 5 bases and J 7 bases, with 14 bases left between them. Germline V lookup: CDR1 LNHDA, CDR2 SQIVND (reference sequence).

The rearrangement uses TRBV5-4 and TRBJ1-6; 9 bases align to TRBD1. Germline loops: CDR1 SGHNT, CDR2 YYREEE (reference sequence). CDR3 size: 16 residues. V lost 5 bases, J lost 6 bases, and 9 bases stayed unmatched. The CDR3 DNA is TGTGCCAGCAGGGAAGGACAGGGGAGAGGTAATTCACCCCTCCACTTT. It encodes CASREGQGRGNSPLHF.

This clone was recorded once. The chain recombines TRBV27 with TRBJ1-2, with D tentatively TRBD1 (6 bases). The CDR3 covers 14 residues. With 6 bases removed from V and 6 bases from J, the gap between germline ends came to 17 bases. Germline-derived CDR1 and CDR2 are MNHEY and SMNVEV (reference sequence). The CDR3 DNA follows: TGTGCCAGCAGGATCTCAGGCGGGGGCAATGGCTACACCTTC. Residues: CASRISGGGNGYTF.

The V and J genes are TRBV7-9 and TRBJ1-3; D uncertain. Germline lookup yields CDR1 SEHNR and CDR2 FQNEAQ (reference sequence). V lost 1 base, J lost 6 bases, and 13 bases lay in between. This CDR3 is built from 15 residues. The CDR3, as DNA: TGTGCCAGCAGCTTAGGCGGAACCGGTAAAAACACCATATATTTT. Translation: CASSLGGTGKNTIYF.

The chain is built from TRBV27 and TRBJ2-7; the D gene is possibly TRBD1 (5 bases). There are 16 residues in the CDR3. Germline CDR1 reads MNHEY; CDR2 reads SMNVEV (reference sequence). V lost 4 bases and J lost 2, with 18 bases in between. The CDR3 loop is CASSYNPMTAAYEQYF. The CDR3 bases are TGTGCCAGCAGTTATAACCCCATGACAGCAGCCTACGAGCAGTACTTC.

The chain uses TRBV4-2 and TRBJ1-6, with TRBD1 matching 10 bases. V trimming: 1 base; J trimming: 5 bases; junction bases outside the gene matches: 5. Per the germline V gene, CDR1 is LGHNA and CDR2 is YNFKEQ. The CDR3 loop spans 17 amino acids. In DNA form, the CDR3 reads TGTGCCAGCAGCCAAGGAGGCGGGACAGGGGATAATTCACCCCTCCACTTT. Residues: CASSQGGGTGDNSPLHF.

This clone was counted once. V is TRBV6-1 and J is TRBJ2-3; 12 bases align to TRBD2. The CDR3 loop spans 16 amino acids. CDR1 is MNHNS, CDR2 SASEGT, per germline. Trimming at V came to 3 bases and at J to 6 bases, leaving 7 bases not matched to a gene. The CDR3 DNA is TGTGCCAGCAGTGAGAGACTAGCGGGGGATCCTGATACGCAGTATTTT. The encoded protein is CASSERLAGDPDTQYF.

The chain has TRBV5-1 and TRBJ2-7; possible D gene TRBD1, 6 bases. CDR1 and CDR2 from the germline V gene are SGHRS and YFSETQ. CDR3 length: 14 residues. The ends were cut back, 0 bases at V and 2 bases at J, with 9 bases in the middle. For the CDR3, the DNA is TGCGCCAGCAGCTTGGTACAGGGTCCCTACGAGCAGTACTTC. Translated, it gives CASSLVQGPYEQYF.

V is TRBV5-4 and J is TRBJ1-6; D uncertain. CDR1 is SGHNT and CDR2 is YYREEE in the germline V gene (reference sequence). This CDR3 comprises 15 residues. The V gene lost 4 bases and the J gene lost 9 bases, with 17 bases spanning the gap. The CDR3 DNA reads TGTGCCAGCAGCGACGTGGTGGGCGTGGGTTCACCCCTCCACTTT. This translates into CASSDVVGVGSPLHF.

This CDR3 is CASSSHLRGNTGELFF. The CDR3 DNA reads as TGTGCCAGCAGCTCCCACTTAAGGGGGAACACCGGGGAGCTGTTTTTT. This chain links TRBV4-2 with TRBJ2-2, with D possibly TRBD1 on 5 matching bases. Trimming pared 5 bases from V and 1 base from J, leaving 14 bases between. The CDR3 extends over 16 amino acids. Per the germline V gene, CDR1 is LGHNA and CDR2 is YNFKEQ.

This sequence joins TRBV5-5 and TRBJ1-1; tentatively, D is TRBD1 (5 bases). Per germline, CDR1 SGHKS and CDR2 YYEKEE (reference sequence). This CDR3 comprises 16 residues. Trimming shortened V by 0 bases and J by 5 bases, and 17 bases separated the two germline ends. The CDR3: CASSLASGSIGTEAFF. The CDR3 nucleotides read TGTGCCAGCAGCTTGGCCTCAGGGTCAATTGGAACTGAAGCTTTCTTT.

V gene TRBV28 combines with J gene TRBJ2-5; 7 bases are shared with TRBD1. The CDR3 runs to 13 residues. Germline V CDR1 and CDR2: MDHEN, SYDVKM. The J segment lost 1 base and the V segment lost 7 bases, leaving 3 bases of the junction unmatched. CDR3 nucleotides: TGTGCCAGCAACGCAGGGGGCCAAGAGACCCAGTACTTC. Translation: CASNAGGQETQYF.

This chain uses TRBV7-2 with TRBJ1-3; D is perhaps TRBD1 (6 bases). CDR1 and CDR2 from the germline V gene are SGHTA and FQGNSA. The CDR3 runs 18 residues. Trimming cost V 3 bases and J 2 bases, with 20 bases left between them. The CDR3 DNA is TGTGCCAGCAGCTTCCAATCCAACACAGGGAAGGCTGGAAACACCATATATTTT. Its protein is CASSFQSNTGKAGNTIYF.

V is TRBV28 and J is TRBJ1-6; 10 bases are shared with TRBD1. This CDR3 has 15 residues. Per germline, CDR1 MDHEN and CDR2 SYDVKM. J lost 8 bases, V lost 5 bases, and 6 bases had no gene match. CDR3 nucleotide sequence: TGTGCCAGCAGTCCAGCCGGGACAGGGGATTCACCCCTCCACTTT. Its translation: CASSPAGTGDSPLHF.